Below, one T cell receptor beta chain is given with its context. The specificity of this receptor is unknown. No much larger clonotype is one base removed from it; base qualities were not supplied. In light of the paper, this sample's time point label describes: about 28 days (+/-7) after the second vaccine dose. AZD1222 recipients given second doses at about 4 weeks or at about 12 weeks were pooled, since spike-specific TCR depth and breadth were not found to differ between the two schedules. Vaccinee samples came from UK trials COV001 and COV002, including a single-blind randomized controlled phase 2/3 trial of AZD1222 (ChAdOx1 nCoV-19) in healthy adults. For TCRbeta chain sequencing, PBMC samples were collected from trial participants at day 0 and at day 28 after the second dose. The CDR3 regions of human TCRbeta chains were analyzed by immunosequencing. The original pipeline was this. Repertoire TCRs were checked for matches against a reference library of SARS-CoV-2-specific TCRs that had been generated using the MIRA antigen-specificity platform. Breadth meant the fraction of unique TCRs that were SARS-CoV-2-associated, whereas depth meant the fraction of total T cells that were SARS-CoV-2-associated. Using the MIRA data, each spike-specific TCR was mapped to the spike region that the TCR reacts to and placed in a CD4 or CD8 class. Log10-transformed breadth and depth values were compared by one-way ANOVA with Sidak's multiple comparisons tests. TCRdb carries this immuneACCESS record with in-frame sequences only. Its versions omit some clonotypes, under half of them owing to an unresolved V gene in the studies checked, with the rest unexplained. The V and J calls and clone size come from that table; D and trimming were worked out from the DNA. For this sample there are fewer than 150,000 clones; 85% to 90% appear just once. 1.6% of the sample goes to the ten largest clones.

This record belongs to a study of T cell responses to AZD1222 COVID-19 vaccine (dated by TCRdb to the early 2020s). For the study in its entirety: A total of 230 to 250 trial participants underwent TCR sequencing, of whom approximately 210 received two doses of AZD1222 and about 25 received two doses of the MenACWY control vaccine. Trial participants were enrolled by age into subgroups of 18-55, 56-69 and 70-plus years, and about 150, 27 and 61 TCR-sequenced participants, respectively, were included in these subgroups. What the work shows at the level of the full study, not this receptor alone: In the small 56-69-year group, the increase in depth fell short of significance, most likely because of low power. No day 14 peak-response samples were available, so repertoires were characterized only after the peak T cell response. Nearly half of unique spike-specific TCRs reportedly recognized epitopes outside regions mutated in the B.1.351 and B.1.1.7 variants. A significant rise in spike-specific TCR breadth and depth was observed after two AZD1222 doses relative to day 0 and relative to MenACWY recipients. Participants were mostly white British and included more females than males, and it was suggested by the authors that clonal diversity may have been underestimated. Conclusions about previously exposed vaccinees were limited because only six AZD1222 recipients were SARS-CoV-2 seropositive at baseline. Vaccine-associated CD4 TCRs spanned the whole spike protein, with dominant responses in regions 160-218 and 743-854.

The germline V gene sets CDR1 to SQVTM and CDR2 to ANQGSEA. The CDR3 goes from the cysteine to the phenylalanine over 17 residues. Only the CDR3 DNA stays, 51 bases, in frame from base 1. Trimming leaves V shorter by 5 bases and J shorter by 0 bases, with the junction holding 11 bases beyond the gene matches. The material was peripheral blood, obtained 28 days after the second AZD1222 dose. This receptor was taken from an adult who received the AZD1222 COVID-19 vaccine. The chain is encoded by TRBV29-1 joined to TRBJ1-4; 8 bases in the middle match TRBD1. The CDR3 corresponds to CSVTIPTGAATNEKLFF. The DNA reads TGCAGCGTTACAATCCCGACAGGGGCGGCAACTAATGAAAAACTGTTTTTT.